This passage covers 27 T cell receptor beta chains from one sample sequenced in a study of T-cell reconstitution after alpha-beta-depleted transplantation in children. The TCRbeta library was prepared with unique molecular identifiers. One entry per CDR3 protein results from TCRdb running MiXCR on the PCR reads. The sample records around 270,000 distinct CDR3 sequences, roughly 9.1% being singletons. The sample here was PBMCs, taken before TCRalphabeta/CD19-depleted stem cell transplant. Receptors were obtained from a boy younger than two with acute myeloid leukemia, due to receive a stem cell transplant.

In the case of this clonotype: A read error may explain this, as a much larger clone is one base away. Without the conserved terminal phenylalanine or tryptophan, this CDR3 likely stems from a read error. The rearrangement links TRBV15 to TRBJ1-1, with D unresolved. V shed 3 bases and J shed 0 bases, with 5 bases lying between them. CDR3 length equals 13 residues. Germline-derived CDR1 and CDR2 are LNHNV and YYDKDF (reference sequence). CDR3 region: CATSSQMNTEAFY. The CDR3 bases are TGTGCCACCAGCAGTCAGATGAACACTGAAGCTTTCTAT.

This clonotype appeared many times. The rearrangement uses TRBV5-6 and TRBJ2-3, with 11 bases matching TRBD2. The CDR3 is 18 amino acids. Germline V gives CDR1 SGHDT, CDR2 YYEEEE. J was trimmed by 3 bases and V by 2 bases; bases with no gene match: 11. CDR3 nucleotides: TGTGCCAGCAGCTTTTTAGCGGGAGGGCCTATTGTTACAGATACGCAGTATTTT. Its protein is CASSFLAGGPIVTDTQYF.

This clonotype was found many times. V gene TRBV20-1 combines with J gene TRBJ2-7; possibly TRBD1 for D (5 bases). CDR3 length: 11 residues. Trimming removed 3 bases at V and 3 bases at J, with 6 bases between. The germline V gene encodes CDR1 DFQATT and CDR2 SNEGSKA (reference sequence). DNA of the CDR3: TGCAGTGCTAGTCAGGGCTACGAGCAGTACTTC. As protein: CSASQGYEQYF.

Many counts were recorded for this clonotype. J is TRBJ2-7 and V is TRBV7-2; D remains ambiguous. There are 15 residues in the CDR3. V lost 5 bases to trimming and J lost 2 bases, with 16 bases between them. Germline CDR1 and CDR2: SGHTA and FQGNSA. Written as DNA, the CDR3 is TGTGCCAGCAGCCTCGACCCAATAAGGGCCTACGAGCAGTACTTC. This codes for CASSLDPIRAYEQYF. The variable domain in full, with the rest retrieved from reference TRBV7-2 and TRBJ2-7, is GAGVSQSPSNKVTEKGKDVELRCDPISGHTALYWYRQSLGQGLEFLIYFQGNSAPDKSGLPSDRFSAERTGGSVSTLTIQRTQQEDSAVYLCASSLDPIRAYEQYFGPGTRLTVT.

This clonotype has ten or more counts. CDR3 residues: CASSSLSYNEQFF. The DNA for the CDR3 is TGTGCCAGCTCATCCCTCTCGTACAATGAGCAGTTCTTC. The chain links TRBV18 to TRBJ2-1; D is unresolved. CDR1 and CDR2 (germline): KGHSH, LQKENI. The CDR3 has 13 residues. V lost 5 bases and J 4 bases, leaving 9 bases between the germline ends.

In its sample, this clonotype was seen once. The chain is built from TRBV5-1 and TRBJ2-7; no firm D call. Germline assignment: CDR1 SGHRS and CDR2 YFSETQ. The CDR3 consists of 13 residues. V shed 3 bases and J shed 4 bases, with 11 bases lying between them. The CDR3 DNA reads TGCGCCAGCAGCTGGGTCAGTCCTTACGAGCAGTACTTC. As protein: CASSWVSPYEQYF.

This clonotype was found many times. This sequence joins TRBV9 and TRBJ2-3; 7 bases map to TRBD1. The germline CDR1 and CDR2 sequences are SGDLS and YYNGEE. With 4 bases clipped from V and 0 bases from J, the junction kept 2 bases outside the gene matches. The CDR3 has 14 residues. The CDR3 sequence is CASSWDSSTDTQYF. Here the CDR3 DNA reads TGTGCCAGCAGCTGGGACAGTAGCACAGATACGCAGTATTTT.

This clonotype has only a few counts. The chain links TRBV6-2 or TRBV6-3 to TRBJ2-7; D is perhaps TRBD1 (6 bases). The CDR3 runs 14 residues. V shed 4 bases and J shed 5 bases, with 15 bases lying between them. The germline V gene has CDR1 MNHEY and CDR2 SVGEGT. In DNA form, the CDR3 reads TGTGCCAGCAGTTTCAGGGGCGCAAAGAACGAGCAGTACTTC. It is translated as CASSFRGAKNEQYF.

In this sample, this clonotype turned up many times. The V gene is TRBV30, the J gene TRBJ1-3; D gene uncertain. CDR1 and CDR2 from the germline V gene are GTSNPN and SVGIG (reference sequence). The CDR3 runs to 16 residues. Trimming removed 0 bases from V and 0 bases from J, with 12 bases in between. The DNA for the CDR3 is TGTGCCTGGAGTGTACGTAGGGCACTCTCTGGAAACACCATATATTTT. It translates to CAWSVRRALSGNTIYF.

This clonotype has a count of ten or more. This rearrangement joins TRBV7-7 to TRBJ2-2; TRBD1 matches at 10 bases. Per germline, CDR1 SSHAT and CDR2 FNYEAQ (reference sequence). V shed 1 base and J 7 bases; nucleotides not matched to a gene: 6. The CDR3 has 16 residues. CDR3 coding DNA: TGTGCCAGCAGCTTAGGACAGGGGGCGTCAGGCGGGGAGCTGTTTTTT. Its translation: CASSLGQGASGGELFF.

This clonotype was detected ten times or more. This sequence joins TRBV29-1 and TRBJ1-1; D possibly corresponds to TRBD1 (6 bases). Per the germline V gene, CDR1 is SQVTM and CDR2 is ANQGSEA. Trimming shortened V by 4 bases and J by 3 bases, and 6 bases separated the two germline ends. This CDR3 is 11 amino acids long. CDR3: CSVAGDTEAFF. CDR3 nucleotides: TGCAGCGTTGCAGGGGACACTGAAGCTTTCTTT.

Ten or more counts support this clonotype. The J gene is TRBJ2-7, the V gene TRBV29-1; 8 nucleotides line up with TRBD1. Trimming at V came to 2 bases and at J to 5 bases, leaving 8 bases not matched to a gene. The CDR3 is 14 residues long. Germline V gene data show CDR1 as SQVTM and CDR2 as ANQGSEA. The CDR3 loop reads CSVEKRTGIHEQYF. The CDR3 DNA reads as TGCAGCGTTGAAAAACGGACAGGGATTCACGAGCAGTACTTC.

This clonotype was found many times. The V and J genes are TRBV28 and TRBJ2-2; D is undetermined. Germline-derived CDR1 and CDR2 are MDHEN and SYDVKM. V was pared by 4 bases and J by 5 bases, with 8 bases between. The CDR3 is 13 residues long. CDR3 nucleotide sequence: TGTGCCAGCAGTTATCCCCAGACCGGGGAGCTGTTTTTT. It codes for CASSYPQTGELFF. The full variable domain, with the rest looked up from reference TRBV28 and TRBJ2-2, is DVKVTQSSRYLVKRTGEKVFLECVQDMDHENMFWYRQDPGLGLRLIYFSYDVKMKEKGDIPEGYSVSREKKERFSLILESASTNQTSMYLCASSYPQTGELFFGEGSRLTVL.

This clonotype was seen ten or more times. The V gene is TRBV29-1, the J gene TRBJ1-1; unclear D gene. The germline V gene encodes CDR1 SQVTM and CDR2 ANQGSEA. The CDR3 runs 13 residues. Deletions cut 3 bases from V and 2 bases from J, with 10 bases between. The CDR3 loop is CSVERKVNTEAFF. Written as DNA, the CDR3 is TGCAGCGTTGAGCGTAAGGTAAACACTGAAGCTTTCTTT.

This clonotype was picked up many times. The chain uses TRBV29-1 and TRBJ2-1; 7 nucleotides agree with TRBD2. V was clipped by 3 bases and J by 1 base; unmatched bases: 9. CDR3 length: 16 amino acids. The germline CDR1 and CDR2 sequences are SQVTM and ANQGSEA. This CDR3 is CSVDGAGARSYNEQFF. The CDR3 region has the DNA TGCAGCGTTGATGGGGCGGGAGCTAGGTCCTACAATGAGCAGTTCTTC.

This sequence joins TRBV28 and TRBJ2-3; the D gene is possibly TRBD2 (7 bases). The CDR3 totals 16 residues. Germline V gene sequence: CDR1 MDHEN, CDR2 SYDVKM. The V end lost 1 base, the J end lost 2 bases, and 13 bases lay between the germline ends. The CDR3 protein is CASSLSRGLITDTQYF. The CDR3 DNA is TGTGCCAGCAGTTTATCGCGGGGGCTAATCACAGATACGCAGTATTTT.

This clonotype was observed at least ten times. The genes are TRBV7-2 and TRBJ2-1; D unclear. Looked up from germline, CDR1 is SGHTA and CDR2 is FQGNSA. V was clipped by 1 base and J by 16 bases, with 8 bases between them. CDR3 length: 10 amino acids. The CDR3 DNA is TGTGCCAGCAGCTTAGGTTTGCAATTCTTC. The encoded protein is CASSLGLQFF.

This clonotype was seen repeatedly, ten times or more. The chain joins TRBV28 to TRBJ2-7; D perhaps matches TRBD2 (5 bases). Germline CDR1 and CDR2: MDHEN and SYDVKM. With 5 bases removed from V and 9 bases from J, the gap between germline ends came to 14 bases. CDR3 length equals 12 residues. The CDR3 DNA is TGTGCCAGCAGTCACGAGGGAAGTCGGCAGTACTTC. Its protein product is CASSHEGSRQYF.

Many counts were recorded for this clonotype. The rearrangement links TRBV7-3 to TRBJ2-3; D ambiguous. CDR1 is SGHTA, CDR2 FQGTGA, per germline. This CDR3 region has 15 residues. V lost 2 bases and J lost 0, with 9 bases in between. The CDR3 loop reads CASSLGSLSTDTQYF. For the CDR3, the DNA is TGTGCCAGCAGCTTAGGTTCGCTCAGCACAGATACGCAGTATTTT. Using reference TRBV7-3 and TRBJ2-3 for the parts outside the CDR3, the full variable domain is GAGVSQTPSNKVTEKGKYVELRCDPISGHTALYWYRQSLGQGPEFLIYFQGTGAADDSGLPNDRFFAVRPEGSVSTLKIQRTERGDSAVYLCASSLGSLSTDTQYFGPGTRLTVL.

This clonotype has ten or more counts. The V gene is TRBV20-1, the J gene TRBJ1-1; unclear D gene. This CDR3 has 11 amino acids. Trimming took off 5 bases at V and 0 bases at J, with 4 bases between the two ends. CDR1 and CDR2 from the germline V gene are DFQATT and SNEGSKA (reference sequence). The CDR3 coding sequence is TGCAGTGCTCCCTTGAACACTGAAGCTTTCTTT. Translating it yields CSAPLNTEAFF.

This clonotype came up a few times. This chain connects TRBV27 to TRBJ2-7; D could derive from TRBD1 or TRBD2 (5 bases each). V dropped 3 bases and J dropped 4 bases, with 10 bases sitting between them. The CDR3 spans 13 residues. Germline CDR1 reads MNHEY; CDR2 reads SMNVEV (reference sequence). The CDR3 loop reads CASSFGREYEQYF. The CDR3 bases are TGTGCCAGCAGTTTTGGCAGGGAGTACGAGCAGTACTTC.

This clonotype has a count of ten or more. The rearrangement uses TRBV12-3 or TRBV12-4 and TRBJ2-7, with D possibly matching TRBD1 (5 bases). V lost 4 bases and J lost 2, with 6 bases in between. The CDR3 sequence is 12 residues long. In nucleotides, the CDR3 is TGTGCCAGCAGTTGGGGCCCCTACGAGCAGTACTTC. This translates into CASSWGPYEQYF.

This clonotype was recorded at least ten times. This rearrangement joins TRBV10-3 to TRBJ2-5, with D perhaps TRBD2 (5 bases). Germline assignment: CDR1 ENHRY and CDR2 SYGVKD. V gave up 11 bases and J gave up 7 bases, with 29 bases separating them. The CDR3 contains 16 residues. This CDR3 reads CAVGEPSWTLLGTQYF. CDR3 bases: TGTGCCGTAGGAGAGCCTTCCTGGACTCTGTTGGGGACCCAGTACTTC.

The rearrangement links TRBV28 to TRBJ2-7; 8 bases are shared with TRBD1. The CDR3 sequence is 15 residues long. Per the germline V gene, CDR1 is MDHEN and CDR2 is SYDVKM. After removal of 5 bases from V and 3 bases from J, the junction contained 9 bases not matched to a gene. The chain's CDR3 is CASSSRTGRYYEQYF. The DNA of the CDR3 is TGTGCCAGCAGTAGTAGGACAGGGAGATACTACGAGCAGTACTTC. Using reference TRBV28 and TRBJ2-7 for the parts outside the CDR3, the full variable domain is DVKVTQSSRYLVKRTGEKVFLECVQDMDHENMFWYRQDPGLGLRLIYFSYDVKMKEKGDIPEGYSVSREKKERFSLILESASTNQTSMYLCASSSRTGRYYEQYFGPGTRLTVT.

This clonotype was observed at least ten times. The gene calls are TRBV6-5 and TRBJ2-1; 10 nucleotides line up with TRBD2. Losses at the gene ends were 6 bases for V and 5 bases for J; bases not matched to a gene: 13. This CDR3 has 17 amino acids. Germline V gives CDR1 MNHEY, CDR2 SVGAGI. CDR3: CASSLQWGLAGDNEQFF. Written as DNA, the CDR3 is TGTGCCAGCAGCCTCCAATGGGGGCTAGCGGGAGACAATGAGCAGTTCTTC.

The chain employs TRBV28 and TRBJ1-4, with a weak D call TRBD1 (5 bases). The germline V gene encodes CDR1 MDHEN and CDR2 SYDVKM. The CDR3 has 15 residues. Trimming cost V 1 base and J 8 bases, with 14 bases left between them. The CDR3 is CASSLLGREREKLFF. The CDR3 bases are TGTGCCAGCAGTTTATTAGGCAGGGAGCGGGAAAAACTGTTTTTT.

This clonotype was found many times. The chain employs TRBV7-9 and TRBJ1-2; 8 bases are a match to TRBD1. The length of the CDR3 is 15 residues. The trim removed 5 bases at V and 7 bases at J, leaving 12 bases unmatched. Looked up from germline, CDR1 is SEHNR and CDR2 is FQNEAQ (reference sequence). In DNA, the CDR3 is TGTGCCAGCAGCCCCCTGGGAGCCAGGGGGCTTGGCTACACCTTC. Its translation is CASSPLGARGLGYTF.